A selection of T cell receptor beta chains follows, all from one sample in a study of PD-1 blockade in mismatch repair-deficient tumors. Method: immunoSEQ multiplex PCR; TCRdb's copy keeps in-frame clones and lacks some. The data show around 110,000 clones, with roughly 80% seen just once and approximately 5% held by the top ten. The material sequenced was peripheral blood, taken 60 weeks after starting pembrolizumab. The receptors were gathered from an adult with mismatch repair-deficient cancer. Both conserved end residues are part of each CDR3. Each record gives: D gene, V gene, J gene, clone size, CDR3 DNA, CDR3 protein. A D gene is named only where the DNA matches it firmly. Size tells how often a clone was seen (once, few, many) or the class of an expanded clone, and some rows leave it out.

D: .
V: TRBV2
J: TRBJ2-2
size: .
DNA: TGTGCCAGCACTGGGGATACCGGGGAGCTGTTTTTT
CDR3: CASTGDTGELFF

D: TRBD2
V: TRBV27
J: TRBJ2-7
size: .
DNA: TGTGCCAGCAGTTTTAGCGGGAGCCTCTACGAGCAGTACTTC
CDR3: CASSFSGSLYEQYF

D: TRBD1
V: TRBV5-1
J: TRBJ2-1
size: .
DNA: TGCGCCAGCCAACAGGGGGGCTCCTACAATGAGCAGTTCTTC
CDR3: CASQQGGSYNEQFF

D: .
V: TRBV4-1
J: TRBJ1-2
size: once
DNA: TGCGCCAGCAGCCAGGGCGTGACTCTAAACCCTCCCTATGGCTACACCTTC
CDR3: CASSQGVTLNPPYGYTF

D: .
V: TRBV9
J: TRBJ1-2
size: few
DNA: TGTGCCAGCAGCGACGGCAGCCCGTATGGCTACACCTTC
CDR3: CASSDGSPYGYTF

D: .
V: TRBV25-1
J: TRBJ2-7
size: .
DNA: TGTGCCAGCAGTCGGACCCTTAGCGGAGCCTACGAGCAGTACTTC
CDR3: CASSRTLSGAYEQYF

D: .
V: TRBV6-6
J: TRBJ2-7
size: .
DNA: TGTGCCAGCGTCAGGGGTGTATCCTCCTACGAGCAGTACTTC
CDR3: CASVRGVSSYEQYF

D: TRBD2
V: TRBV7-7
J: TRBJ2-1
size: .
DNA: TGTGCTAGCAGCCCCTCTAGCGGGAGTACCTATGAGCAGTTCTTC
CDR3: CASSPSSGSTYEQFF

D: TRBD1
V: TRBV29-1
J: TRBJ1-1
size: .
DNA: TGCAGCGTTTATACAGGGGTAGCTCGGGCTTTCTTT
CDR3: CSVYTGVARAFF

D: .
V: TRBV6-1
J: TRBJ1-1
size: .
DNA: TGTGCCAGCAGTGAAGAGGGGAAAGCTTTCTTT
CDR3: CASSEEGKAFF

D: .
V: TRBV10-2
J: TRBJ2-7
size: few
DNA: TGCGCCAGCAGTGAAAGGGTCTACGAGCAGTACTTC
CDR3: CASSERVYEQYF

D: .
V: TRBV11-3
J: TRBJ2-7
size: many
DNA: TGTGCCAGCAGCTTAGAGGGTATGCGTTCAGAGCAGTACTTC
CDR3: CASSLEGMRSEQYF

D: .
V: TRBV11-2
J: TRBJ1-1
size: .
DNA: TGTGCCAGCAGCTTAGATTTGAGGGGCACTGAAGCTTTCTTT
CDR3: CASSLDLRGTEAFF

D: TRBD1
V: TRBV9
J: TRBJ1-2
size: .
DNA: TGTGCCAGCAGCGCACAGGGGTCGACATATGGCTACACCTTC
CDR3: CASSAQGSTYGYTF

D: .
V: TRBV15
J: TRBJ1-4
size: once
DNA: TGTGCCACCAGCAGACAGCATAATGAAAAACTGTTTTTT
CDR3: CATSRQHNEKLFF

D: .
V: TRBV7-9
J: TRBJ2-2
size: .
DNA: TGTGCCAGCAGCTCTACCTTTTTGGACACGAAGAACACCGGGGAGCTGTTTTTT
CDR3: CASSSTFLDTKNTGELFF

D: .
V: TRBV5-6
J: TRBJ1-1
size: .
DNA: TGTGCCAGCAGCTCCACCCCTTTGAACACTGAAGCTTTCTTT
CDR3: CASSSTPLNTEAFF

D: TRBD1
V: TRBV19
J: TRBJ1-5
size: .
DNA: TGTGCCAGTAGGACCGGGACAGGGGGTCAGCCCCAGCATTTT
CDR3: CASRTGTGGQPQHF

D: .
V: TRBV7-9
J: TRBJ2-6
size: .
DNA: TGTGCCAGCAGCTTAGTTGGTGGCTCTGGGGCCAACGTCCTGACTTTC
CDR3: CASSLVGGSGANVLTF

D: .
V: TRBV10-3
J: TRBJ1-5
size: .
DNA: TGTGCCATCAGTGAGGGACAGCCCAATCAGCCCCAGCATTTT
CDR3: CAISEGQPNQPQHF

D: .
V: TRBV18
J: TRBJ1-2
size: few
DNA: TGTGCCAGCTCACTCGGGACCGCGCACTATGGCTACACCTTC
CDR3: CASSLGTAHYGYTF

D: TRBD1
V: TRBV4-3
J: TRBJ1-2
size: .
DNA: TGCGCCAGCAGCCCTGGACAGGGGGCAATCTATGGCTACACCTTC
CDR3: CASSPGQGAIYGYTF

D: TRBD1
V: TRBV5-1
J: TRBJ2-2
size: .
DNA: TGCGCCAGCAGCTTGGGGACAGGGGCGACCGGGGAGCTGTTTTTT
CDR3: CASSLGTGATGELFF

D: .
V: TRBV11-1
J: TRBJ2-2
size: .
DNA: TGTGCCAGCAGCTTAGGAGCGGGCCGCACCGGGGAGCTGTTTTTT
CDR3: CASSLGAGRTGELFF

D: .
V: TRBV5-8
J: TRBJ2-7
size: .
DNA: TGTGCCAGCAGCTTTCGGACGGGGGACTCCTACGAGCAGTACTTC
CDR3: CASSFRTGDSYEQYF

D: .
V: TRBV29-1
J: TRBJ1-1
size: .
DNA: TGCAGCGTTGCTCCCCGACGGGTATCGAACACTGAAGCTTTCTTT
CDR3: CSVAPRRVSNTEAFF

D: .
V: TRBV9
J: TRBJ2-1
size: once
DNA: TGTGCCAGCAGCGATAACTCGGCCGGGACTCAAGACAATGAGCAGTTCTTC
CDR3: CASSDNSAGTQDNEQFF

D: .
V: TRBV11-2
J: TRBJ2-3
size: .
DNA: TGTGCCAGCAGCTTAGCAGGGGGACTCAGCACAGATACGCAGTATTTT
CDR3: CASSLAGGLSTDTQYF

D: .
V: TRBV18
J: TRBJ2-3
size: .
DNA: TGTGCCAGCTCACCACAGACTGCAGATACGCAGTATTTT
CDR3: CASSPQTADTQYF

D: TRBD1
V: TRBV5-6
J: TRBJ2-2
size: .
DNA: TGTGCCAGCAGCACCCCGGGACAGGGGGCTATCGGGGAGCTGTTTTTT
CDR3: CASSTPGQGAIGELFF

D: TRBD2
V: TRBV6-5
J: TRBJ2-7
size: .
DNA: TGTGCCAGCAGTTACACGGGAGGGCCTTACGAGCAGTACTTC
CDR3: CASSYTGGPYEQYF

D: TRBD2
V: TRBV27
J: TRBJ2-3
size: .
DNA: TGTGCCAGCAGTTCCAGCGGGAGTGGCACAGATACGCAGTATTTT
CDR3: CASSSSGSGTDTQYF

D: .
V: TRBV11-3
J: TRBJ2-5
size: .
DNA: TGTGCCAGCAGCCCCTTGCCGCGAGGGGCGGGATCTCAAGAGACCCAGTACTTC
CDR3: CASSPLPRGAGSQETQYF

D: .
V: TRBV29-1
J: TRBJ2-7
size: .
DNA: TGCAGCGCAATGACAGACACCTACGAGCAGTACTTC
CDR3: CSAMTDTYEQYF

D: .
V: TRBV30
J: TRBJ2-5
size: .
DNA: TGTGCCTGGAGTGTTTCCGGGAAGACCCAGTACTTC
CDR3: CAWSVSGKTQYF

D: .
V: TRBV30
J: TRBJ1-1
size: .
DNA: TGTGCCTGGAGTGTTCCCGGGATGAACACTGAAGCTTTCTTT
CDR3: CAWSVPGMNTEAFF

D: .
V: TRBV6-5
J: TRBJ2-5
size: .
DNA: TGTGCCAGCAGCCGAAGCCCTAGCGTTCAAGAGACCCAGTACTTC
CDR3: CASSRSPSVQETQYF

D: .
V: TRBV11-3
J: TRBJ2-6
size: .
DNA: TGTGCCAGCAGCTTGAAGGCAGGATCGGCTGGGGCCAACGTCCTGACTTTC
CDR3: CASSLKAGSAGANVLTF

D: .
V: TRBV7-2
J: TRBJ1-5
size: .
DNA: TGTGCCAGCAGCTTATTACCTTATAGCAATCAGCCCCAGCATTTT
CDR3: CASSLLPYSNQPQHF

D: .
V: TRBV7-2
J: TRBJ2-7
size: many
DNA: TGTGCCAGCAGCTCGATAGCCGACCGAGTCGCGGGGCAGTACTTC
CDR3: CASSSIADRVAGQYF

D: .
V: TRBV29-1
J: TRBJ1-1
size: .
DNA: TGCAGCGCCCGGGGGCAGGAGAACACTGAAGCTTTCTTT
CDR3: CSARGQENTEAFF

D: .
V: TRBV11-3
J: TRBJ1-4
size: .
DNA: TGTGCCAGCAGTCGGGGCCGGGCAACTAATGAAAAACTGTTTTTT
CDR3: CASSRGRATNEKLFF

D: .
V: TRBV7-2
J: TRBJ1-3
size: .
DNA: TGTGCCAGCAGCTTAACCAGGGGTGGAAACACCATATATTTT
CDR3: CASSLTRGGNTIYF

D: .
V: TRBV7-2
J: TRBJ2-4
size: .
DNA: TGTGCCAGCAGCTTATACGGGGCATTAAACATTCAGTACTTC
CDR3: CASSLYGALNIQYF

D: .
V: TRBV12-2
J: TRBJ1-1
size: .
DNA: TGTGCAAGTCGCTTAGTCCCAGGGAAGGGGTCGGGGGGCACTGAAGCTTTCTTT
CDR3: CASRLVPGKGSGGTEAFF